The following is a T cell receptor beta chain sequence with its context. Its target is unknown. This record belongs to a study of T cells in localized non-small cell lung cancer. Findings and limits, study-wide: Peak T cell clonality was found in uninvolved adjacent lung, exceeding tumor. Longer survival (overall) was linked to higher T cell density in blood.

The V segment lost 3 bases and the J segment 5 bases; nucleotides outside the gene matches: 16. CDR3 size: 19 residues. Germline V gives CDR1 SGHNT, CDR2 YENEEA. The repertoire was sequenced with immunoSEQ multiplex PCR; TCRdb's copy has only in-frame clones and lacks some. The sample holds about 950 clones; roughly a third are singletons and the top ten take over 12%. The sample was normal lung tissue next to the tumor, taken before any cancer treatment. The chain couples TRBV11-3 to TRBJ2-2; 9 positions agree with TRBD2. The clonotype comes from a female donor at least 60 years old with stage I lung adenocarcinoma. CDR3 in DNA: TGTGCCAGCAGCTTGGCCTCGGGTAGCGGGAGAGGAGAGACCGGGGAGCTGTTTTTT. Its translation: CASSLASGSGRGETGELFF.